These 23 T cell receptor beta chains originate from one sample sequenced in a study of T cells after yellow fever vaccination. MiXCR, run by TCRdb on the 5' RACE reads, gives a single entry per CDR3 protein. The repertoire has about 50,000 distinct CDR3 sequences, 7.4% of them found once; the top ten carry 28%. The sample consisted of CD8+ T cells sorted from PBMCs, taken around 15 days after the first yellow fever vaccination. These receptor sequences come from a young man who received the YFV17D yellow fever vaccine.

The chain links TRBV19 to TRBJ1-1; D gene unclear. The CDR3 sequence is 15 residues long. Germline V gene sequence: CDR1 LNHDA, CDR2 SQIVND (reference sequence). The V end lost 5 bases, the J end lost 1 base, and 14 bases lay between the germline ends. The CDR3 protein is CASSHRELRNTEAFF. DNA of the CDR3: TGTGCCAGTAGTCATCGTGAGTTGAGGAACACTGAAGCTTTCTTT.

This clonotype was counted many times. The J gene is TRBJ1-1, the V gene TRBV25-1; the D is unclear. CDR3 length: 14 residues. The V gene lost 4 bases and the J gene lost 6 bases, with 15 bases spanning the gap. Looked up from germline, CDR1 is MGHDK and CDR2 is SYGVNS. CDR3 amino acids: CASSGEGRLAEAFF. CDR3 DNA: TGTGCCAGCAGTGGCGAAGGAAGGCTTGCTGAAGCTTTCTTT. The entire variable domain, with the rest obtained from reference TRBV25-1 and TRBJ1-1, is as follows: EADIYQTPRYLVIGTGKKITLECSQTMGHDKMYWYQQDPGMELHLIHYSYGVNSTEKGDLSSESTVSRIRTEHFPLTLESARPSHTSQYLCASSGEGRLAEAFFGQGTRLTVV.

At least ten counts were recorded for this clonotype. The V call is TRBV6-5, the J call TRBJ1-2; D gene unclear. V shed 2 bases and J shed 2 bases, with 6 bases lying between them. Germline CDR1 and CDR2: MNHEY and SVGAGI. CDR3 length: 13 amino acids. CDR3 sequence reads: CASSYHLNYGYTF. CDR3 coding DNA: TGTGCCAGCAGTTACCACTTGAACTATGGCTACACCTTC.

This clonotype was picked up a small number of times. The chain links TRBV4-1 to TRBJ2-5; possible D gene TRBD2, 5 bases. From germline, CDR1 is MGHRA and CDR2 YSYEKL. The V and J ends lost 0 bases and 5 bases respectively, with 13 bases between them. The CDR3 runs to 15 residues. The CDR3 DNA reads TGCGCCAGCAGCCAAGATTGGCGGGTTTCGGAGACCCAGTACTTC. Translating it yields CASSQDWRVSETQYF.

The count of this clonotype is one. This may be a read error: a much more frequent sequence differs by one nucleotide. The CDR3 spells CASSLEKNTVAFF. CDR3 DNA: TGTGCCAGCAGCTTAGAGAAGAACACTGTAGCTTTCTTT. The J gene is TRBJ1-1, the V gene TRBV7-6; D gene uncertain. The germline CDR1 and CDR2 sequences are SGHVS and FNYEAQ. The CDR3 sequence is 13 residues long.

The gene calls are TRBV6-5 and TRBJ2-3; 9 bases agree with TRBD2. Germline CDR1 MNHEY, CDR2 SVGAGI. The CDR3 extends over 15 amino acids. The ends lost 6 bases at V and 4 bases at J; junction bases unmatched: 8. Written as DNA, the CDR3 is TGTGCCAGCAGCGCCGGGACTAGCTATTCAGATACGCAGTATTTT. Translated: CASSAGTSYSDTQYF.

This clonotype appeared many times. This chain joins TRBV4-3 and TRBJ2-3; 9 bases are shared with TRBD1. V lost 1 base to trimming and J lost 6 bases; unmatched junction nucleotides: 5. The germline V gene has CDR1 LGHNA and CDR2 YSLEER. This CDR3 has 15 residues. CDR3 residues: CASSQGTGVGDTQYF. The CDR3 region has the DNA TGCGCCAGCAGCCAAGGGACAGGGGTGGGGGATACGCAGTATTTT.

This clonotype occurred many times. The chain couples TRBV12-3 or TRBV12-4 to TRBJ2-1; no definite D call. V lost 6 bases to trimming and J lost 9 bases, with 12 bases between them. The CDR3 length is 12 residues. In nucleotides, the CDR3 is TGTGCCAGCAGCCGGGCCCCAGTTGAGCAGTTCTTC. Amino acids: CASSRAPVEQFF.

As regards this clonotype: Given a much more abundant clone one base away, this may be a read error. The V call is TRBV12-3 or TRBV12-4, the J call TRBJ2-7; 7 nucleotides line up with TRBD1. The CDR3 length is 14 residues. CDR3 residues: CASTTSDRPYKQYF. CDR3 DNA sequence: TGTGCCAGCACCACCTCGGACAGGCCCTACAAGCAGTACTTC.

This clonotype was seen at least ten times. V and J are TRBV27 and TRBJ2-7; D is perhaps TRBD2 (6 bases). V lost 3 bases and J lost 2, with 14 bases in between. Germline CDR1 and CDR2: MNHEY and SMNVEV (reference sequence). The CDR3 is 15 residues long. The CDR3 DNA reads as TGTGCCAGCAGTTTCGTAACGGGGGACCCCTACGAGCAGTACTTC. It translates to CASSFVTGDPYEQYF.

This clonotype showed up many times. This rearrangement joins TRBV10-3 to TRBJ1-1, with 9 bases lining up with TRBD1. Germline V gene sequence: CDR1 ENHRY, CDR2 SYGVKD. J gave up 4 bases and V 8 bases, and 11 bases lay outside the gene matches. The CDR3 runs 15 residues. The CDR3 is CAISAPDRGFTEAFF. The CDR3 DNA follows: TGTGCCATCTCCGCCCCGGACAGGGGTTTCACTGAAGCTTTCTTT.

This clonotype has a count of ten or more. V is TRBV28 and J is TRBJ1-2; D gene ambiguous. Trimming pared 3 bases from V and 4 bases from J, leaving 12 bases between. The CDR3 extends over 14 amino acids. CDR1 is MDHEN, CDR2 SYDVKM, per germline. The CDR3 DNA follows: TGTGCCAGCAGTTTCAACAGCCTCCGCTATGGCTACACCTTC. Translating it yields CASSFNSLRYGYTF.

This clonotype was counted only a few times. CDR3 coding DNA: TGCGCCAGCAGCCAAGCCCCGGGGTACGTCAAAAACATTCAGTACTTC. It yields the protein CASSQAPGYVKNIQYF. This rearrangement joins TRBV4-3 to TRBJ2-4, with a tentative D call TRBD2 (5 bases). Germline assignment: CDR1 LGHNA and CDR2 YSLEER. V lost 1 base to trimming and J lost 3 bases, with 13 bases between them. This CDR3 is built from 16 residues.

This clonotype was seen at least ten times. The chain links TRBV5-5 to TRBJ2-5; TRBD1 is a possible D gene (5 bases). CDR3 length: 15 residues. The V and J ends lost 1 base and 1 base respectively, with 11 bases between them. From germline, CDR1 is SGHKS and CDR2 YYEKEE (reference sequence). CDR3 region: CASSLTGTLQETQYF. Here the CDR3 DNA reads TGTGCCAGCAGCTTGACAGGAACCCTCCAAGAGACCCAGTACTTC. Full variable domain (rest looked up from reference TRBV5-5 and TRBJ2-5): DAGVTQSPTHLIKTRGQQVTLRCSPISGHKSVSWYQQVLGQGPQFIFQYYEKEERGRGNFPDRFSARQFPNYSSELNVNALLLGDSALYLCASSLTGTLQETQYFGPGTRLLVL.

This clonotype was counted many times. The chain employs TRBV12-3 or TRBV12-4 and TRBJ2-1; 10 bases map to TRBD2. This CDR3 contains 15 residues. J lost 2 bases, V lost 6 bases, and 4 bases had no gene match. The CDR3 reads CASSSGTSAYNEQFF. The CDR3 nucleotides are TGTGCCAGCAGCTCCGGGACTAGCGCCTACAATGAGCAGTTCTTC.

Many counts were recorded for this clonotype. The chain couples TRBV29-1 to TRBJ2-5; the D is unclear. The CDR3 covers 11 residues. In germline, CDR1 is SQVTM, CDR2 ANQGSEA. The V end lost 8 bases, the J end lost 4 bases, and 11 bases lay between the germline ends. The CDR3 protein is CSHSAGETQYF. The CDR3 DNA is TGCAGCCACTCGGCCGGAGAGACCCAGTACTTC.

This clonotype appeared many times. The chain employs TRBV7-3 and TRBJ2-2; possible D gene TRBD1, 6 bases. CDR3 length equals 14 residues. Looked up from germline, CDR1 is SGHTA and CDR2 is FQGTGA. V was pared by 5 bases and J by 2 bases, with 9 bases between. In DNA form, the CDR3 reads TGTGCCAGCAGCCAACAGGGTAACACCGGGGAGCTGTTTTTT. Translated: CASSQQGNTGELFF.

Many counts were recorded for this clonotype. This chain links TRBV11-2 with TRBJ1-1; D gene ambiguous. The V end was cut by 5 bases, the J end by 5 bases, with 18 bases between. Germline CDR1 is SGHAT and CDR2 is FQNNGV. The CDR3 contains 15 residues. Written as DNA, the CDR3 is TGTGCCAGCAGCCCAAGCCGGGGATTGGGAACTGAAGCTTTCTTT. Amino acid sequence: CASSPSRGLGTEAFF.

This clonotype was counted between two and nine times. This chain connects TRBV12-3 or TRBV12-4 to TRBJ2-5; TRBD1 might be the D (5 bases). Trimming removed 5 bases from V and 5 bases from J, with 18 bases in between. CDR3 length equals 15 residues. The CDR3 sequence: CASSRVPSQGETQYF. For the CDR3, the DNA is TGTGCCAGCAGTAGAGTTCCGTCCCAGGGCGAGACCCAGTACTTC.

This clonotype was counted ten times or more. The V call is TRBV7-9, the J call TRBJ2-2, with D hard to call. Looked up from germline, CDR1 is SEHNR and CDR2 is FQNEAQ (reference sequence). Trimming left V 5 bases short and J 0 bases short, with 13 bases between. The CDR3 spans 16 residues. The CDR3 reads CASSPPLTSNTGELFF. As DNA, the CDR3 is TGTGCCAGCAGCCCCCCCCTAACCTCGAACACCGGGGAGCTGTTTTTT.

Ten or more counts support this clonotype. This CDR3 reads CASSPRTGSLFVNEQFF. In DNA, the CDR3 is TGTGCCAGCAGCCCCCGGACAGGGTCCCTCTTCGTCAATGAGCAGTTCTTC. The chain couples TRBV7-9 to TRBJ2-1, with 8 bases aligning to TRBD1. The germline gives CDR1 SEHNR, CDR2 FQNEAQ (reference sequence). The CDR3 is made up of 17 amino acids. Trimming removed 5 bases from V and 6 bases from J; junction bases left unmatched: 15.

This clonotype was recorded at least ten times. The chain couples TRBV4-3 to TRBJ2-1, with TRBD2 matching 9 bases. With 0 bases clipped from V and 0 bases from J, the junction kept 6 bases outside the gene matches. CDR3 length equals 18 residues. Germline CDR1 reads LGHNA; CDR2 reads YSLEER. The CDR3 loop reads CASSQDLAGTSSYNEQFF. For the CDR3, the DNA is TGCGCCAGCAGCCAAGATCTAGCGGGGACGAGCTCCTACAATGAGCAGTTCTTC.

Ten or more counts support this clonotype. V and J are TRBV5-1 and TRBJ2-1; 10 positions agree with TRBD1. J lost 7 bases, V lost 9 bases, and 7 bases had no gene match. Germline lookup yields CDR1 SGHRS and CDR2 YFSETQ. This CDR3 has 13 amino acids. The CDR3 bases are TGCGCCACCCGGGACAGGGGTGGGAATGAGCAGTTCTTC. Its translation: CATRDRGGNEQFF.